One and the same sample provided the 27 T cell receptor beta chains below, sequenced in a study of T-cell reconstitution after alpha-beta-depleted transplantation in children. It was with unique molecular identifiers that the TCRbeta library was prepared. One entry per CDR3 protein, called by TCRdb with MiXCR from the PCR reads. The table has hundreds of thousands of distinct CDR3 sequences, around 12% seen once. The sample consisted of PBMCs, taken before TCRalphabeta/CD19-depleted stem cell transplant. The receptor source for this set is a girl aged 2 to 10 with congenital amegakaryocytic thrombocytopenia, due to receive a stem cell transplant.

The chain has TRBV7-9 and TRBJ2-1, with D perhaps matching TRBD1 (6 bases). CDR1 SEHNR and CDR2 FQNEAQ come from the germline V gene (reference sequence). Trimming stripped 3 bases from V and 7 bases from J, with 16 bases between. CDR3 size: 15 residues. CDR3 nucleotide sequence: TGTGCCAGCAGCTTGATCAGGGGAGTTAGGAATGAGCAGTTCTTC. It translates to CASSLIRGVRNEQFF.

This sequence joins TRBV5-1 and TRBJ2-5; D call uncertain. This CDR3 contains 12 residues. V was pared by 5 bases and J by 4 bases, with 9 bases between. The germline V gene has CDR1 SGHRS and CDR2 YFSETQ. Here the CDR3 DNA reads TGCGCCAGCAGTTCAGCGTCAGAGACCCAGTACTTC. Its translation: CASSSASETQYF.

This clonotype has a count of ten or more. The chain uses TRBV5-1 and TRBJ2-7; D unresolved. V lost 4 bases, J lost 11 bases, and 22 bases lay in between. The CDR3 contains 14 residues. From germline, CDR1 is SGHRS and CDR2 YFSETQ. The CDR3 loop reads CASSAAQPHGSKYF. Here the CDR3 DNA reads TGCGCCAGCAGCGCCGCCCAGCCCCATGGATCCAAGTACTTC.

In its sample, this clonotype was seen many times. The gene calls are TRBV6-1 and TRBJ1-5, with D unresolved. This CDR3 has 16 residues. Germline V gives CDR1 MNHNS, CDR2 SASEGT. V dropped 5 bases and J dropped 1 base, with 15 bases sitting between them. Written as DNA, the CDR3 is TGTGCCAGCAGTCCCCACGGCCAAAGAAGCAATCAGCCCCAGCATTTT. This gives the protein CASSPHGQRSNQPQHF.

The V gene is TRBV7-2, the J gene TRBJ2-3; D gene unclear. This CDR3 is built from 12 residues. Germline loops: CDR1 SGHTA, CDR2 FQGNSA. V gave up 1 base and J gave up 11 bases, with 10 bases separating them. CDR3 residues: CASSLGGFWQYF. As DNA, the CDR3 is TGTGCCAGCAGCTTAGGAGGATTTTGGCAGTATTTT.

This clonotype showed up just a few times. This chain uses TRBV25-1 with TRBJ1-6; no clear D. The germline gives CDR1 MGHDK, CDR2 SYGVNS. Trimming removed 2 bases at V and 8 bases at J, with 4 bases between. The CDR3 sequence is 12 residues long. The CDR3 reads CASSEEYSPLHF. CDR3 DNA: TGTGCCAGCAGTGAAGAGTATTCACCCCTCCACTTT.

This sequence joins TRBV27 and TRBJ2-5; 9 positions match TRBD2. This CDR3 region has 15 residues. Germline values: CDR1 MNHEY, CDR2 SMNVEV (reference sequence). With 4 bases clipped from V and 5 bases from J, the junction kept 8 bases outside the gene matches. In DNA, the CDR3 is TGTGCCAGCAGTTACCTTAGCGGGAGATGGGAGACCCAGTACTTC. Translating it yields CASSYLSGRWETQYF.

There are a few counts of this clonotype. CDR3 nucleotides: TGCAGTGCTAGATTCTGGTTATCCTACGAGCAGTACTTC. Translating it yields CSARFWLSYEQYF. The chain has TRBV20-1 and TRBJ2-7; D is unclear. CDR1 and CDR2 (germline): DFQATT, SNEGSKA (reference sequence). The ends were cut back, 2 bases at V and 1 base at J, with 9 bases in the middle. The CDR3 is 13 amino acids.

This clonotype was observed many times. The rearrangement uses TRBV5-1 and TRBJ2-7, with 7 positions matching TRBD1. J gave up 3 bases and V 5 bases, and 5 bases lay outside the gene matches. This CDR3 comprises 13 residues. Germline loops: CDR1 SGHRS, CDR2 YFSETQ. The CDR3 is CASRVTGNYEQYF. The CDR3 bases are TGCGCCAGCAGGGTGACAGGGAACTACGAGCAGTACTTC. Complete variable domain (other parts from reference TRBV5-1 and TRBJ2-7): KAGVTQTPRYLIKTRGQQVTLSCSPISGHRSVSWYQQTPGQGLQFLFEYFSETQRNKGNFPGRFSGRQFSNSRSEMNVSTLELGDSALYLCASRVTGNYEQYFGPGTRLTVT.

The CDR3 sequence: CASSFRPSNQPQHF. In nucleotides, the CDR3 is TGTGCCAGCAGTTTCAGGCCTAGCAATCAGCCCCAGCATTTT. The gene calls are TRBV28 and TRBJ1-5; D unresolved. Looked up from germline, CDR1 is MDHEN and CDR2 is SYDVKM. The CDR3 loop spans 14 amino acids. Trimming took off 3 bases at V and 0 bases at J, with 6 bases between the two ends.

With respect to this clonotype: Sequence at one end of the junction differs from germline and may be a read error. The rearrangement links TRBV2 to TRBJ1-2, with D tentatively TRBD1 (5 bases). The CDR3 sequence is 18 residues long. Germline V gene lookup returns CDR1 SNHLY and CDR2 FYNNEI. CDR3 protein: CACSLYGRGLGSNYGYTF. DNA of the CDR3: TGTGCCTGCAGTTTATATGGGCGGGGCTTGGGCTCTAACTATGGCTACACCTTC.

This clonotype was counted between two and nine times. This sequence joins TRBV16 and TRBJ2-1; D gene uncertain. Trimming removed 3 bases at V and 6 bases at J, with 9 bases between. Germline lookup yields CDR1 KGHSY and CDR2 FQNENV. CDR3 length: 13 residues. Written as DNA, the CDR3 is TGTGCCAGCAGCCAGGCACAGTTCAATGAGCAGTTCTTC. This codes for CASSQAQFNEQFF.

This clonotype appeared many times. V gene TRBV11-2 combines with J gene TRBJ2-5, with 11 bases matching TRBD2. V lost 2 bases to trimming and J lost 9 bases; unmatched junction nucleotides: 17. Germline CDR1 is SGHAT and CDR2 is FQNNGV. The CDR3 runs to 18 residues. CDR3 sequence reads: CASSLKQVTSGDTKAQYF. The CDR3 DNA reads TGTGCCAGCAGCTTAAAGCAAGTGACTAGCGGGGATACGAAGGCCCAGTACTTC.

This clonotype showed up just a few times. This chain joins TRBV28 and TRBJ2-5, with D uncertain. CDR3 size: 11 residues. CDR1 is MDHEN and CDR2 is SYDVKM in the germline V gene. Trimming removed 4 bases from V and 10 bases from J, with 10 bases in between. The CDR3: CASSSRRLQYF. Here the CDR3 DNA reads TGTGCCAGCAGTTCGCGCCGTCTCCAGTACTTC.

The CDR3 protein is CASSLARTATYEQYF. DNA for the CDR3: TGTGCCAGCAGCTTAGCCCGGACAGCTACTTACGAGCAGTACTTC. V usage is TRBV7-8 and J usage is TRBJ2-7; TRBD1 might be the D (6 bases). Deletions cut 0 bases from V and 4 bases from J, with 13 bases between. The length of the CDR3 is 15 residues. Germline V gene sequence: CDR1 SGHVS, CDR2 FQNEAQ.

This clonotype was counted at least ten times. This chain connects TRBV12-3 or TRBV12-4 to TRBJ2-3; weak D call: TRBD1 (6 bases). V dropped 3 bases and J dropped 6 bases, with 10 bases sitting between them. The CDR3 sequence is 13 residues long. CDR3 region: CASSFGQRDTQYF. The DNA of the CDR3 is TGTGCCAGCAGTTTCGGACAGAGGGATACGCAGTATTTT.

This clonotype was counted at least ten times. The chain has TRBV5-6 and TRBJ2-7; 9 bases are a match to TRBD2. This CDR3 region has 14 residues. V shed 3 bases, J shed 3 bases, and the junction held 4 bases outside the gene matches. Germline CDR1 SGHDT, CDR2 YYEEEE. CDR3 region: CASSSRTSDYEQYF. DNA of the CDR3: TGTGCCAGCAGCTCACGGACTAGCGACTACGAGCAGTACTTC.

This clonotype was recorded at least ten times. This chain connects TRBV5-1 to TRBJ2-2; D unresolved. The CDR3 runs to 13 residues. The V and J ends lost 0 bases and 4 bases respectively, with 4 bases between them. Per the germline V gene, CDR1 is SGHRS and CDR2 is YFSETQ. CDR3 in DNA: TGCGCCAGCAGCTTGGGGGTCACCGGGGAGCTGTTTTTT. This sequence encodes CASSLGVTGELFF.

This clonotype occurred many times. The chain uses TRBV29-1 and TRBJ1-1; weak D call: TRBD1 (5 bases). Trimming stripped 4 bases from V and 12 bases from J, with 21 bases between. The CDR3 extends over 13 amino acids. Germline V gives CDR1 SQVTM, CDR2 ANQGSEA. CDR3 sequence: CSVVPRGGRWTFF. Here the CDR3 DNA reads TGCAGCGTTGTACCCCGGGGGGGTAGGTGGACTTTCTTT. Full variable domain (remainder filled in from reference TRBV29-1 and TRBJ1-1): SAVISQKPSRDICQRGTSLTIQCQVDSQVTMMFWYRQQPGQSLTLIATANQGSEATYESGFVIDKFPISRPNLTFSTLTVSNMSPEDSSIYLCSVVPRGGRWTFFGQGTRLTVV.

The rearrangement joins TRBV16 to TRBJ1-1; D unclear. Germline V gene lookup returns CDR1 KGHSY and CDR2 FQNENV. This CDR3 is built from 13 residues. V was shortened by 1 base and J by 4 bases, with 7 bases between the two germline ends. CDR3 sequence: CASSQFSGTEAFF. DNA for the CDR3: TGTGCCAGCAGCCAATTCAGTGGCACTGAAGCTTTCTTT.

This clonotype was observed a few times. The rearrangement joins TRBV24-1 to TRBJ1-2, with TRBD1 identical over 7 bases. CDR3 length equals 17 residues. With V trimmed by 0 bases and J by 4 bases, 10 bases remained unmatched. CDR1 and CDR2 (germline): KGHDR, SFDVKD. The CDR3 bases are TGTGCCACCAGTGATTTGCCAGGGGGTCGGGGGACCTATGGCTACACCTTC. It codes for CATSDLPGGRGTYGYTF.

Note on this clonotype: Since a much larger clone is just one base distant, this may be a read error. The chain links TRBV10-3 to TRBJ2-2; D gene unclear. This CDR3 has 15 amino acids. Germline assignment: CDR1 ENHRY and CDR2 SYGVKD. The CDR3, as DNA: TGTGCCATCAGTGACGCGAACACGAACACCGGGCAGCTGTTTTTT. This sequence encodes CAISDANTNTGQLFF.

This chain joins TRBV11-2 and TRBJ1-5, with D unclear. Between the trimmed V and J ends, which lost 2 bases and 5 bases, there was a span of 10 bases. The CDR3 has 14 amino acids. The germline CDR1 and CDR2 sequences are SGHAT and FQNNGV. CDR3 sequence: CASSLSTLDQPQHF. The CDR3 DNA follows: TGTGCCAGCAGCTTATCAACTTTGGATCAGCCCCAGCATTTT.

V and J are TRBV15 and TRBJ1-5; D gene ambiguous. This CDR3 region has 15 residues. Germline V gene sequence: CDR1 LNHNV, CDR2 YYDKDF (reference sequence). The V gene lost 3 bases and the J gene lost 2 bases, with 11 bases spanning the gap. CDR3 DNA: TGTGCCACCAGCAGGCCAACGGGTGGCAATCAGCCCCAGCATTTT. Its translation is CATSRPTGGNQPQHF.

This clonotype was seen many times. The CDR3 sequence: CASRPVAVRAGDTQYF. CDR3 coding DNA: TGTGCCAGCAGGCCAGTAGCGGTTCGGGCGGGAGATACGCAGTATTTT. The chain combines TRBV28 with TRBJ2-3; TRBD2 might be the D (6 bases). V was cut by 6 bases and J by 5 bases, with 21 bases left in between. CDR3 size: 16 residues. Germline loops: CDR1 MDHEN, CDR2 SYDVKM.

This clonotype has a handful of counts. The rearrangement uses TRBV18 and TRBJ2-1; 13 bases agree with TRBD2. The CDR3 totals 19 residues. Germline CDR1 is KGHSH and CDR2 is LQKENI. Unmatched junction bases numbered 12, after V lost 1 base and J lost 6 bases. This CDR3 is CASSPRIGTSGILTNEQFF. The CDR3 bases are TGTGCCAGCTCACCACGGATTGGGACTAGCGGGATCCTGACCAATGAGCAGTTCTTC.

This clonotype appeared many times. The chain recombines TRBV5-1 with TRBJ1-5, with TRBD1 identical over 10 bases. V lost 5 bases and J lost 1; bases outside the gene matches: 9. The CDR3 extends over 17 amino acids. Germline-derived CDR1 and CDR2 are SGHRS and YFSETQ. The CDR3 nucleotides are TGCGCCAGCAGTAAGGACAGGGGGTCTCCAAGCAATCAGCCCCAGCATTTT. Amino acid sequence: CASSKDRGSPSNQPQHF.